The sequence of this T cell receptor (beta chain) was determined in a study of OX40 agonist ivuxolimab in advanced cancers. Here immunoSEQ multiplex PCR was the method, and the copy in TCRdb shows in-frame clones only, minus some. The data show about 28,000 clones, around four fifths seen once. The CDR3 consists of 15 residues. Germline lookup yields CDR1 SGHTA and CDR2 FQGNSA. V was pared by 5 bases and J by 2 bases, with 12 bases between. This clone was recorded once. The material sequenced was CD4+ or CD8+ T cells sorted from blood, taken in a trial of the OX40 agonist ivuxolimab. The chain has TRBV7-2 and TRBJ2-2; D is possibly TRBD1 (7 bases). This TCR derives from an adult with an advanced solid tumor such as melanoma, head and neck, liver or kidney cancer. CDR3 bases: TGTGCCAGCAGCCTTCAGGGGGGAAACACCGGGGAGCTGTTTTTT. Protein sequence: CASSLQGGNTGELFF.